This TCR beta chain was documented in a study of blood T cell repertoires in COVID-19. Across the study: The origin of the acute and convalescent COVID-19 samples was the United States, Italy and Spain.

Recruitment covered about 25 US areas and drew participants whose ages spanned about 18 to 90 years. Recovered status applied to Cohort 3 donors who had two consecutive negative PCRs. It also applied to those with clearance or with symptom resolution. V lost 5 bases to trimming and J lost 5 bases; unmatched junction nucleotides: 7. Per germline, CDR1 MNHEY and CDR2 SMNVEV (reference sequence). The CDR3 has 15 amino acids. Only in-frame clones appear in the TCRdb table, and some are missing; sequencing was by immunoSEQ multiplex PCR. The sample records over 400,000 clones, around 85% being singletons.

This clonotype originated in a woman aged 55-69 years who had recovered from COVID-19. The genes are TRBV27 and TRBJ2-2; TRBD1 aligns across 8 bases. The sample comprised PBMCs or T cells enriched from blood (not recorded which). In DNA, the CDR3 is TGTGCCAGCAGTAACCACAGGGGGGCAACCGGGGAGCTGTTTTTT. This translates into CASSNHRGATGELFF.